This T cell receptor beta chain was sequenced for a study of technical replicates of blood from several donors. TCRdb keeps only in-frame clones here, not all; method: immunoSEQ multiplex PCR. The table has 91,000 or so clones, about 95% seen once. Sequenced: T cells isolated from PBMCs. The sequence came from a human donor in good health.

In DNA, the CDR3 is TGCGCCAGCAGCCTCCGGACAGGGGGCCGGTACGAGCAGTACTTC. It codes for CASSLRTGGRYEQYF. The genes are TRBV4-1 and TRBJ2-7, with 11 bases that match TRBD1. Losses at the gene ends were 4 bases for V and 4 bases for J; bases not matched to a gene: 6. This CDR3 is 15 amino acids long. Germline CDR1 MGHRA, CDR2 YSYEKL.